The subject of this entry is one T cell receptor beta chain. No antigen is known for it. It has no much larger one-base neighbor in the sample; base qualities were not kept. These data are taken from a study of OX40 agonist ivuxolimab in advanced cancers. Background for the entire study: Ivuxolimab was an agonistic, fully human IgG2 monoclonal antibody directed against OX40 (CD134), a costimulatory receptor. Intravenous ivuxolimab was administered to patients every 2 weeks at six dose levels: 0.01, 0.1, 0.3, 1.5, 3 and 10 mg/kg. Of the approximately 50 dose-escalation patients, hepatocellular carcinoma was present in approximately 20, melanoma in around 15, renal cell carcinoma in 9 and head and neck cancer in 9. In the dose-escalation cohort, around four fifths of patients were male, and the mean age was approximately 64 years, with a range of roughly 20 to 80. Patients were allowed to have had prior anti-PD-1, anti-PD-L1 or anti-CTLA-4 therapy, and roughly two fifths of the dose-escalation patients had been treated with checkpoint inhibitors. Partial responses occurred in three dose-escalation patients, of whom one had hepatocellular carcinoma and two had cutaneous melanoma. The point of sequencing TCRbeta in the periphery was to test whether ivuxolimab changed TCR sequence diversity and drove clonal T-cell expansion. The monotherapy dose-escalation portion (N ≈ 50 patients) of the phase I ivuxolimab trial is reported in the paper.

To sequence the TCRbeta CDR3 region, genomic DNA was isolated from the sorted cells. The immunoSEQ Assay was used for sequencing of TCRbeta CDR3 regions. Entries here come from immuneACCESS through TCRdb and include only in-frame sequences with V and J called. Some clones fail to appear in such tables; in the studies checked, an unresolved V gene covers under half of the shortfall, and the cause of the remainder is unknown. For this sample there are 65,000 to 70,000 clones; around four fifths appear just once. The top ten hold less than 0.55% of the sample. Study-wide conclusions, independent of this receptor: On average, CD8+ T cells showed more expanded clones than CD4+ T cells after ivuxolimab. In the 0.1-3.0 mg/kg groups, partial responders had among the lowest normalized peripheral clonal expansion, particularly in CD8+ T cells. Low levels of normalized T-cell clonal expansion were also seen in some patients who did not respond. Which antigens the clonally expanded peripheral T cells were specific for was not determined. Clonal expansion of both CD4+ and CD8+ blood T cells was observed from baseline to week 6 at doses 0.1 to 3.0 mg/kg.

V has 2 bases trimmed and J has 0 bases trimmed; junction bases matching no gene number 6. The CDR3 sequence holds 16 residues, the cysteine and phenylalanine included. Left in the record is the CDR3 DNA by itself, 48 bases read in frame from the first base. CDR1 is given as MDHEN and CDR2 as SYDVKM, both from the germline V gene. Patients with autoimmune disease history or receiving systemic immunosuppression were excluded from the trial. In every dose cohort, peripheral blood was drawn for TCR sequencing at baseline, cycle 4 day 1, and cycle 7 day 1. The samples were taken from a phase I, first-in-human, multicenter, open-label dose-escalation trial of ivuxolimab. The trial enrolled adults with locally advanced or metastatic head and neck squamous cell, hepatocellular, melanoma or renal cell carcinoma. CD4+ and CD8+ T cells were sorted separately from peripheral blood before TCR sequencing.

The rearrangement joined TRBV28 to TRBJ1-2; TRBD1 agrees with 7 junctional bases. This receptor was identified in an adult with an advanced solid tumor such as melanoma, head and neck, liver or kidney cancer. Sequences were derived from CD4+ or CD8+ T cells sorted from blood, sampled in a trial of the OX40 agonist ivuxolimab. The nucleotide sequence is given as TGTGCCAGCAGTTTAGGGTCAGGGGGGGCTAACTATGGCTACACCTTC. Its product reads: CASSLGSGGANYGYTF.